This section outlines one TCR beta chain sequence together with its context. The people who gave samples were healthy Caucasians from Russia, aged 6 to 90. Each donor gave roughly 9.8 milliliters of peripheral blood. For the second PCR, which ran for about 7 to 11 cycles, a sample-barcoded 5' primer and a J-beta primer mix were used. A tag from a template-switch adaptor with 12 random nucleotides marked each cDNA molecule. There were at least 3 million CDR3-containing paired-end reads obtained from each sample. Via MiXCR, TCRdb re-called the 5' RACE reads, giving one row per CDR3 protein. Here the sample spans about 1.1 million distinct CDR3 sequences, 30% to 40% being singletons. The sample originates from a study of blood T cells in healthy people across ages. The TCR sequence derives from a man between 18 and 35 years old in good health. Sequencing used blood.

CDR3 amino acids: CASSIAGRNTEAFF. The CDR3 DNA follows: TGTGCCAGCAGTATCGCGGGACGGAACACTGAAGCTTTCTTT. This chain connects TRBV12-3 or TRBV12-4 to TRBJ1-1; D may be TRBD1 (5 bases). The V and J ends lost 5 bases and 1 base respectively, with 11 bases between them. The CDR3 loop spans 14 amino acids.